In its sample, the clone carrying this TCR beta chain was seen a few times. The CDR3 runs to 13 residues. J gave up 6 bases and V 6 bases, and 3 bases lay outside the gene matches. In germline, CDR1 is SGHRS, CDR2 YFSETQ. Then a second PCR, running roughly 7 to 11 cycles, was carried out with a sample-barcoded 5' primer and a J-beta primer mix. Each CDR3 protein gets one entry after TCRdb re-called the 5' RACE reads with MiXCR. The sample has 500,000 to 650,000 distinct CDR3 sequences; about 26% are singletons. This sample was included in a study of blood T cells in healthy people across ages. This same sample was also taken into another study, of T cells of mothers and their children.

The source of this sequence is a boy between 2 and 10 years old in good health. J is TRBJ2-1 and V is TRBV5-1; TRBD1 matches at 10 bases. The sample consisted of blood. The CDR3 region is CASNRQGANEQFF. For the CDR3, the DNA is TGCGCCAGCAACAGACAGGGGGCCAATGAGCAGTTCTTC.